This T cell receptor (beta chain) was documented in a study of regulatory T cells in long-lasting Graves disease. The CDR3 runs to 15 residues. Trimming left V 6 bases short and J 3 bases short, with 19 bases between. Germline assignment: CDR1 SGHKS and CDR2 YYEKEE (reference sequence). Time point of the sample: persistent/refractory GD, antithyroid drugs over 5 years with positive TRAb. TCR sequences were obtained from RNA taken from PBMCs. It was American Thyroid Association guidelines that determined Graves' disease diagnosis. As collected, the peripheral blood samples measured 7 to 9.5 milliliters each and went into EDTA tubes. Study-wide points: Compared with new cases, persistent Graves' patients showed reduced TCR diversity. Rather than thyroid tissue, only peripheral blood underwent study.

Libraries of TCR beta came from iRepertoire HTBI primers plus Arm-PCR of CDR3 regions. MiXCR was run by TCRdb on the multiplex PCR reads, yielding one entry per CDR3 protein. The sample yields roughly 400,000 distinct CDR3 sequences, 21% seen once. A word on this clonotype: Its antigen is still unknown.

The TCR sequence derives from a female donor with Graves disease. This material consisted of peripheral blood mononuclear cells (PBMCs), taken when the disease was refractory, from a patient treated with antithyroid drugs. The V call is TRBV5-5, the J call TRBJ2-7, with D perhaps matching TRBD2 (6 bases). The CDR3 loop is CASTLGGEALYEQYF. The CDR3 DNA reads as TGTGCCAGCACCCTGGGGGGAGAAGCTCTCTACGAGCAGTACTTC.